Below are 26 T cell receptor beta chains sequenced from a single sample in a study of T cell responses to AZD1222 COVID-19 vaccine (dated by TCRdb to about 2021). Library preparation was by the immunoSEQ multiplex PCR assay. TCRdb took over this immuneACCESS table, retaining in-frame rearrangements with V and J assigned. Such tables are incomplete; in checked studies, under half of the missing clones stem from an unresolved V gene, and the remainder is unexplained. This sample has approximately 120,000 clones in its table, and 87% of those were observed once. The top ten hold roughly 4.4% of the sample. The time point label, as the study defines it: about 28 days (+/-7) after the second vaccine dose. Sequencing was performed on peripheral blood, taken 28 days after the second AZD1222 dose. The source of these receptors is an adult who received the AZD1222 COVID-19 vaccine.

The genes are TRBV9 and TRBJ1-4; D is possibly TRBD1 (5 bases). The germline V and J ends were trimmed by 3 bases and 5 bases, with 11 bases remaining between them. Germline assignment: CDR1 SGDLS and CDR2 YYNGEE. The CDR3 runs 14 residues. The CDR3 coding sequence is TGTGCCAGCAGCGGACGGGGGTTAAATGAAAAACTGTTTTTT. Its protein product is CASSGRGLNEKLFF.

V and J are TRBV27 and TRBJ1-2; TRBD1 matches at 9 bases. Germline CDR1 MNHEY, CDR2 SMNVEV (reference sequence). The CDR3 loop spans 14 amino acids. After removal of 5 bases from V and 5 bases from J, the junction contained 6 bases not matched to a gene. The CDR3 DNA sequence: TGTGCCAGCAGTCCCCCGGGACAGGGATATGGCTACACCTTC. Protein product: CASSPPGQGYGYTF.

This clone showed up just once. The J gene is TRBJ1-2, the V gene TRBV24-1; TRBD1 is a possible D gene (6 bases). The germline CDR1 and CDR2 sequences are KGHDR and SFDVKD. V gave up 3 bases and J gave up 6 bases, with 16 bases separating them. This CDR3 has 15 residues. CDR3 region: CATSDPSRGADGYTF. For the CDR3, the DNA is TGTGCCACCAGTGATCCTTCTAGGGGGGCTGATGGCTACACCTTC.

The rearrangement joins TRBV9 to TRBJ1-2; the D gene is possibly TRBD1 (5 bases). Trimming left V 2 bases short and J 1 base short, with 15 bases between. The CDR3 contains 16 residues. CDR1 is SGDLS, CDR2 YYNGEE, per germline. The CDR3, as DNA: TGTGCCAGCAGCGTCGATACGGGGACTTTTAACTATGGCTACACCTTC. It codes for CASSVDTGTFNYGYTF.

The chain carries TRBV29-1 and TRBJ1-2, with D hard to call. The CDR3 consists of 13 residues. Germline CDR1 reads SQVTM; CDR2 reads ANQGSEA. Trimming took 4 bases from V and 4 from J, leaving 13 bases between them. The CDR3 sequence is CSVGGGPGYGYTF. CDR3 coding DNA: TGCAGCGTTGGGGGAGGGCCGGGCTATGGCTACACCTTC.

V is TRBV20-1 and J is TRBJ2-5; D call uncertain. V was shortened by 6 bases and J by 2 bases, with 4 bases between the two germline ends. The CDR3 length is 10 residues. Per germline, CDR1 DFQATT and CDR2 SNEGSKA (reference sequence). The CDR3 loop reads CSAAQETQYF. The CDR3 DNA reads TGCAGTGCCGCTCAAGAGACCCAGTACTTC.

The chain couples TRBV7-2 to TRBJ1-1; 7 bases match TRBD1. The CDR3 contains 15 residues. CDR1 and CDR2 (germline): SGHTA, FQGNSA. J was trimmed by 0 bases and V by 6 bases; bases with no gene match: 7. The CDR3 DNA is TGTGCCAGCAGTCGGACAGGAACAATGAACACTGAAGCTTTCTTT. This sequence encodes CASSRTGTMNTEAFF. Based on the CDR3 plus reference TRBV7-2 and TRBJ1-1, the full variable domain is GAGVSQSPSNKVTEKGKDVELRCDPISGHTALYWYRQSLGQGLEFLIYFQGNSAPDKSGLPSDRFSAERTGGSVSTLTIQRTQQEDSAVYLCASSRTGTMNTEAFFGQGTRLTVV.

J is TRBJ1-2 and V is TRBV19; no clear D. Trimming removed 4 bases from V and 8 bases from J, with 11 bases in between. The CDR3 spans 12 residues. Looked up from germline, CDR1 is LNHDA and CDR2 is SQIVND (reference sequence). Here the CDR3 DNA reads TGTGCCAGTAGTACCCAAACTGGGGGCTACACCTTC. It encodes CASSTQTGGYTF.

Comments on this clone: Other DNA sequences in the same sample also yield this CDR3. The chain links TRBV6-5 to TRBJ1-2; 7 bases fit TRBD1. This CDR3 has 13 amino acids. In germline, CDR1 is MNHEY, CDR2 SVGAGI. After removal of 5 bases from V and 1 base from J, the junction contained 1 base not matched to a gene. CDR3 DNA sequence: TGTGCCAGCAGTCACAGGGGTAACTATGGCTACACCTTC. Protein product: CASSHRGNYGYTF.

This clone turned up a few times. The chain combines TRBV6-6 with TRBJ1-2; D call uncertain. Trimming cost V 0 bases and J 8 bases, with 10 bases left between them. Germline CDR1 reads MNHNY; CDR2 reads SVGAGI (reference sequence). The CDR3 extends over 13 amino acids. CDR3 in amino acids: CASSYSQGSGYTF. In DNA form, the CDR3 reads TGTGCCAGCAGTTACTCGCAAGGGAGCGGCTACACCTTC.

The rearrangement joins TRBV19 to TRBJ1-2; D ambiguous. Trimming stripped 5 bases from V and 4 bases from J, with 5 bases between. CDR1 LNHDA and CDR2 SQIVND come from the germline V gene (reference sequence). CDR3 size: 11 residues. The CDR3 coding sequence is TGTGCCAGTAGTCTGCCCTATGGCTACACCTTC. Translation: CASSLPYGYTF.

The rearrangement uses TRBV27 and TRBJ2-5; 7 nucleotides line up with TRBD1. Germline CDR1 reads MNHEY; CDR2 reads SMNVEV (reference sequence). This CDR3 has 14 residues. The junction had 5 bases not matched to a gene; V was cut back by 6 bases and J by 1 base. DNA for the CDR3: TGTGCCAGCAGGTCCCGGGACAGCCAAGAGACCCAGTACTTC. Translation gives CASRSRDSQETQYF.

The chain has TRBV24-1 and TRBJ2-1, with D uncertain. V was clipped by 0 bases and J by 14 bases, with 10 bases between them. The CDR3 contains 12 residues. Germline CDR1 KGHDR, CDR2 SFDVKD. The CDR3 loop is CATSDLNRKKFF. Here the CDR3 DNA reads TGTGCCACCAGTGATTTGAATAGGAAGAAGTTCTTC.

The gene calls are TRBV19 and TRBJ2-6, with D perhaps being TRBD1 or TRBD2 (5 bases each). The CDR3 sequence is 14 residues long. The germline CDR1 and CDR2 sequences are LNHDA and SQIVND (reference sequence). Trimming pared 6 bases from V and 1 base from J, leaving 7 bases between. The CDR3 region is CASRGESGANVLTF. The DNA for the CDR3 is TGTGCCAGTAGGGGGGAATCTGGGGCCAACGTCCTGACTTTC. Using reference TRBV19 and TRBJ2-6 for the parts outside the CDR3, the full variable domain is DGGITQSPKYLFRKEGQNVTLSCEQNLNHDAMYWYRQDPGQGLRLIYYSQIVNDFQKGDIAEGYSVSREKKESFPLTVTSAQKNPTAFYLCASRGESGANVLTFGAGSRLTVL.

CDR3 amino acids: CALAGRGGYTF. In DNA, the CDR3 is TGTGCACTCGCAGGGAGGGGCGGCTACACCTTC. V and J are TRBV12-3 or TRBV12-4 and TRBJ1-2; D is possibly TRBD1 (5 bases). There are 11 residues in the CDR3.

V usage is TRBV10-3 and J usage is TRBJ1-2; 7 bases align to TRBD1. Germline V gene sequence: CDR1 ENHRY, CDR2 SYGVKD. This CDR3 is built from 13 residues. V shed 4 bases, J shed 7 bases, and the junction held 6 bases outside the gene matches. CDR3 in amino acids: CAISGDSLGGYTF. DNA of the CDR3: TGTGCCATCAGTGGGGACAGTCTTGGTGGCTACACCTTC.

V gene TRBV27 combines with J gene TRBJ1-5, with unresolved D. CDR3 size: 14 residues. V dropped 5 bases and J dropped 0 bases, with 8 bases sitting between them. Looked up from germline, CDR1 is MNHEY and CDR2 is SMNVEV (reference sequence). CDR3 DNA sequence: TGTGCCAGCAGTCCATTAGATAGCAATCAGCCCCAGCATTTT. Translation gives CASSPLDSNQPQHF.

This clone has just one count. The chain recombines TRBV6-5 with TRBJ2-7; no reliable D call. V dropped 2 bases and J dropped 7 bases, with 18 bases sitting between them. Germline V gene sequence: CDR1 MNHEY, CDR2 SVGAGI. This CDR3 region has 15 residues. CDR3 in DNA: TGTGCCAGCAGTTACGGTCACTTGACAATACGGGAGCAGTACTTC. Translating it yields CASSYGHLTIREQYF.

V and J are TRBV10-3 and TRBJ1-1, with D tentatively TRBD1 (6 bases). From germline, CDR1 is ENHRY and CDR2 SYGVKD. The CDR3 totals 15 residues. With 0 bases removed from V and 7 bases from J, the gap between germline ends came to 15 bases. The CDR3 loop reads CAISESRTVPIEAFF. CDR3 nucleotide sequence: TGTGCCATCAGTGAGTCCCGGACAGTCCCGATTGAAGCTTTCTTT.

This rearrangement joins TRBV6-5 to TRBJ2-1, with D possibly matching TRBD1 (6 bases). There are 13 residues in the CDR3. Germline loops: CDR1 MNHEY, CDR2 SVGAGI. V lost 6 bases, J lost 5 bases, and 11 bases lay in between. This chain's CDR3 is CASRAPGDNEQFF. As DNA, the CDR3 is TGTGCCAGCAGGGCCCCAGGGGACAATGAGCAGTTCTTC.

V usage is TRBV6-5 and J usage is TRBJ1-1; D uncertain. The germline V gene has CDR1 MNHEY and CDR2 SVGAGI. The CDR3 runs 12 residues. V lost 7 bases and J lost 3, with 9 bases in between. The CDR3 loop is CASIGFYTEAFF. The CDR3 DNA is TGTGCCAGCATCGGATTTTACACTGAAGCTTTCTTT.

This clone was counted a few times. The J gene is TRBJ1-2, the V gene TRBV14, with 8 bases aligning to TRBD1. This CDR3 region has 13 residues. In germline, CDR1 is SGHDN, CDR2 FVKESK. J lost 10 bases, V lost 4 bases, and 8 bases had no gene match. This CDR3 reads CASSPRTGTTYTF. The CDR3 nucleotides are TGTGCCAGCAGCCCACGGACAGGGACGACCTACACCTTC.

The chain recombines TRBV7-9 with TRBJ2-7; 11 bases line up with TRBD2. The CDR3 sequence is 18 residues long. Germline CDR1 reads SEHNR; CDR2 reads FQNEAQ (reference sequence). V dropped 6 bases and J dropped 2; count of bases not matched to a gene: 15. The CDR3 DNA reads TGTGCCAGCAGTCTTTTCCAGGGACTAGCGGAAACCCCCTACGAGCAGTACTTC. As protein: CASSLFQGLAETPYEQYF.

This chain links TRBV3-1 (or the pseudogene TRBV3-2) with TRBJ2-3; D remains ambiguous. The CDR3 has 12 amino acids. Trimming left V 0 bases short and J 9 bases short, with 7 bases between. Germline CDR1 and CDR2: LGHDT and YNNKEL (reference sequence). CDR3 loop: CASSQDPYTQYF. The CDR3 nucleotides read TGTGCCAGCAGCCAAGATCCGTACACGCAGTATTTT.

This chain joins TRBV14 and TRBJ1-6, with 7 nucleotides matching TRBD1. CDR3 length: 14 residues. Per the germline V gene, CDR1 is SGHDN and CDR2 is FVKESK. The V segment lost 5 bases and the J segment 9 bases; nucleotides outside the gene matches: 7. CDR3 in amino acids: CASSAPGGTSPLHF. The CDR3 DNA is TGTGCCAGCAGCGCCCCAGGGGGTACTTCACCCCTCCACTTT.

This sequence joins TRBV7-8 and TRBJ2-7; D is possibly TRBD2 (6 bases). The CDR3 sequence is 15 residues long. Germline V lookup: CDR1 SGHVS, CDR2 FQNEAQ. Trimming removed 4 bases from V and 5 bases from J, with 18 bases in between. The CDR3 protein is CASSSKRTTVDEQYF. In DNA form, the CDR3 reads TGTGCCAGCAGCTCAAAACGGACTACTGTGGACGAGCAGTACTTC.